These T cell receptor beta chains were read from a single sample in a study of identical twins. From the 5' RACE reads, TCRdb called clonotypes with MiXCR, one entry per CDR3 protein. The sample records about 530,000 distinct CDR3 sequences, 20% to 25% being singletons. This sample was shared with a second study, whose subject was yellow fever vaccine responses in identical twins.

The sequenced sample was CD4+ T cells sorted from blood. These receptors were obtained from a woman in her late teens or twenties in good health. Each CDR3 is given with its conserved first and last residue. Fields, in order: clone size, V gene, J gene, D gene, CDR3 protein, CDR3 DNA. The D gene is left open where the match is weak. Clone sizes are given selectively: once, few, many, or a class where the clone is expanded.

>-|TRBV5-3|TRBJ2-1|TRBD1
CARSLGGCGTGGYNEQFF
TGTGCCAGAAGCTTGGGGGGCTGTGGGACAGGGGGCTACAATGAGCAGTTCTTC
>-|TRBV2|TRBJ2-1|TRBD1
CASSELRGGGEQFF
TGTGCCAGCAGTGAACTCAGAGGGGGCGGCGAGCAGTTCTTC
>few|TRBV6-5|TRBJ1-2|-
CATLQGHYGYTF
TGTGCCACCCTACAGGGTCACTATGGCTACACCTTC
>-|TRBV20-1|TRBJ1-2|TRBD1
CSARERTGVSNYGYTF
TGCAGTGCTAGAGAGCGGACAGGGGTTTCTAACTATGGCTACACCTTC
>-|TRBV11-2|TRBJ2-1|-
CASNDQSQPKQFF
TGTGCCAGCAACGACCAATCCCAGCCGAAGCAGTTCTTC
>many|TRBV12-3/TRBV12-4|TRBJ2-2|-
CASSPRAGLNTGELFF
TGTGCCAGCAGCCCCCGAGCGGGTCTTAACACCGGGGAGCTGTTTTTT
>-|TRBV20-1|TRBJ2-7|TRBD2
CSASPLAGVGEQYF
TGCAGTGCTAGCCCACTAGCGGGAGTTGGCGAGCAGTACTTC
>-|TRBV5-1|TRBJ2-3|TRBD2
CASSLGTSGPDTQYF
TGCGCCAGCAGCCTCGGGACTAGCGGGCCGGATACGCAGTATTTT
>-|TRBV5-6|TRBJ2-1|TRBD1
CASSHTSRGLSYNEQFF
TGTGCCAGCAGCCATACGTCCAGGGGGCTCTCCTACAATGAGCAGTTCTTC
>-|TRBV11-2|TRBJ2-1|-
CASSLGHPYNEQFF
TGTGCCAGCAGCTTAGGGCACCCCTACAATGAGCAGTTCTTC
>-|TRBV3-1|TRBJ1-1|-
CASTRSEVGNTEAFF
TGTGCCAGCACCCGATCGGAGGTGGGGAACACTGAAGCTTTCTTT
>-|TRBV5-1|TRBJ2-2|TRBD2
CATTRLAGRNTGELFF
TGCGCCACCACTCGACTAGCAGGAAGGAACACCGGGGAGCTGTTTTTT
>-|TRBV6-2/TRBV6-3|TRBJ2-7|-
CASSFTYYEQYF
TGTGCCAGCAGTTTCACATACTACGAGCAGTACTTC
>-|TRBV20-1|TRBJ2-1|TRBD1
CSAPPGTGVGEQFF
TGCAGTGCCCCACCAGGGACAGGGGTCGGTGAGCAGTTCTTC
>few|TRBV7-2|TRBJ2-4|TRBD1
CASSPRTGWYIQYF
TGTGCCAGCAGCCCGAGGACAGGGTGGTACATTCAGTACTTC
>-|TRBV6-5|TRBJ2-1|TRBD1
CASSYPWTGEQFF
TGTGCCAGCAGTTACCCATGGACAGGAGAGCAGTTCTTC
>-|TRBV29-1|TRBJ1-1|-
CSVGLRLRAEAFF
TGCAGCGTTGGGCTAAGACTTAGGGCTGAAGCTTTCTTT
>few|TRBV7-8|TRBJ2-2|TRBD1
CASSYQTWTGSGTGELFF
TGTGCCAGCAGCTACCAAACTTGGACAGGGTCGGGCACCGGGGAGCTGTTTTTT
>-|TRBV12-3/TRBV12-4|TRBJ1-5|-
CASSLREGGPQHF
TGTGCCAGCAGTTTACGGGAAGGGGGGCCCCAGCATTTT
>few|TRBV29-1|TRBJ2-1|TRBD1
CSVTTGGSEQFF
TGCAGCGTTACGACAGGGGGGAGTGAGCAGTTCTTC
>-|TRBV14|TRBJ1-1|-
CASTPGVGVQNTEAFF
TGTGCCAGCACCCCTGGTGTGGGGGTTCAAAACACTGAAGCTTTCTTT
>-|TRBV2|TRBJ2-1|-
CASSTGYNEQFF
TGTGCCAGCAGCACAGGGTACAATGAGCAGTTCTTC
>-|TRBV11-3|TRBJ2-2|-
CASSLLGSSAGELFF
TGTGCCAGCAGCTTATTGGGCAGTTCGGCCGGGGAGCTGTTTTTT
>many|TRBV7-9|TRBJ1-1|-
CASSLLVNTEAFF
TGTGCCAGCAGCCTACTCGTGAACACTGAAGCTTTCTTT
>few|TRBV20-1|TRBJ2-1|TRBD2
CSARLAGIENEQFF
TGCAGTGCTAGACTAGCGGGAATAGAGAATGAGCAGTTCTTC
>-|TRBV28|TRBJ2-1|TRBD2
CASSHPLLPRGTSGMNEQFF
TGTGCCAGCAGCCACCCCCTTCTGCCCCGAGGGACTAGCGGGATGAATGAGCAGTTCTTC
>few|TRBV12-3/TRBV12-4|TRBJ2-1|TRBD2
CASSLSGTHSYNEQFF
TGTGCCAGCAGTCTTAGCGGGACGCACTCCTACAATGAGCAGTTCTTC
>few|TRBV2|TRBJ2-1|TRBD1
CASGGQGALGEQFF
TGTGCCAGCGGTGGACAGGGGGCGCTCGGTGAGCAGTTCTTC
>few|TRBV5-1|TRBJ2-3|-
CASSPAHSTDTQYF
TGCGCCAGCAGCCCGGCACACAGCACAGATACGCAGTATTTT
>-|TRBV3-1|TRBJ2-3|-
CASSQAGARTDTQYF
TGTGCCAGCAGCCAAGCGGGAGCCCGCACAGATACGCAGTATTTT
>-|TRBV20-1|TRBJ2-3|-
CSAGALRFGDTQYF
TGCAGTGCTGGCGCGTTGCGCTTTGGGGATACGCAGTATTTT
>-|TRBV29-1|TRBJ2-1|TRBD2
CSVELAGTYNEQFF
TGCAGCGTTGAACTAGCGGGAACCTACAATGAGCAGTTCTTC
>-|TRBV7-7|TRBJ2-6|-
CASSPRVGANVLTF
TGTGCCAGCAGCCCTCGTGTGGGGGCCAACGTCCTGACTTTC
>-|TRBV6-5|TRBJ2-1|-
CASSYSGLGGGNNEQFF
TGTGCCAGCAGTTACTCGGGCCTAGGGGGGGGGAACAATGAGCAGTTCTTC
>many|TRBV5-5|TRBJ1-5|-
CASSSDSVKSQLAF
TGTGCCAGCAGCTCAGACAGCGTAAAATCCCAGCTCGCTTTT
>-|TRBV20-1|TRBJ2-7|TRBD1
CCAREAGQGSGGLNYEQYF
TGCTGTGCTAGAGAGGCGGGACAGGGGTCGGGAGGCCTGAACTACGAGCAGTACTTC
>-|TRBV27|TRBJ2-3|-
CASRSTRDPPGDTQYF
TGTGCCAGCCGATCTACCCGGGACCCCCCTGGAGATACGCAGTATTTT
>-|TRBV20-1|TRBJ2-2|-
CSARETVLGELFF
TGCAGTGCTAGAGAGACAGTATTAGGGGAGCTGTTTTTT
>many|TRBV4-1|TRBJ2-7|-
CASSQEGAEQYF
TGCGCCAGCAGCCAAGAAGGGGCCGAGCAGTACTTC
>few|TRBV6-2/TRBV6-3|TRBJ1-3|-
CASTDGWPGNTIYF
TGTGCCAGCACGGACGGGTGGCCTGGAAACACCATATATTTT
>-|TRBV5-1|TRBJ1-6|-
CASSLVGLGTADSPLHF
TGCGCCAGCAGCTTGGTGGGGTTAGGGACGGCTGATTCACCCCTCCACTTT
>few|TRBV28|TRBJ2-1|TRBD2
CASSSTTGLAFYNEQFF
TGTGCCAGCAGTTCTACAACGGGACTAGCGTTCTACAATGAGCAGTTCTTC